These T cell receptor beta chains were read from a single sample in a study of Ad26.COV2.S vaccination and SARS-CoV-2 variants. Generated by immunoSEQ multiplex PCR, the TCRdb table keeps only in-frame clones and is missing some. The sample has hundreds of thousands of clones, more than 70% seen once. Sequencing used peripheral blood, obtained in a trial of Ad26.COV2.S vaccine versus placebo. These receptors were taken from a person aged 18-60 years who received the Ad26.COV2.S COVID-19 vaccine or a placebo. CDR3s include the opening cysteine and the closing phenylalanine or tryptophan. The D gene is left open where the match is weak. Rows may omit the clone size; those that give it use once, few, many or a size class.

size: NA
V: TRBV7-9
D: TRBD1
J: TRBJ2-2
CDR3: CASSVLGTGVTGELFF
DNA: TGTGCCAGCAGCGTGCTGGGGACAGGGGTCACCGGGGAGCTGTTTTTT

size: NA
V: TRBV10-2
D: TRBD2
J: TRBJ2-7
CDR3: CASTTSGVSYEQYF
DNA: TGCGCCAGCACGACTAGCGGGGTCTCCTACGAGCAGTACTTC

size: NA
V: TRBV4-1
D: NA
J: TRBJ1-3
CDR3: CASSQVSAGNTIYF
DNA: TGCGCCAGCAGCCAAGTATCGGCTGGAAACACCATATATTTT

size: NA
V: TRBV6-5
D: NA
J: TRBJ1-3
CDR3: CASKARSSGNTIYF
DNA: TGTGCCAGCAAGGCGAGGAGCTCTGGAAACACCATATATTTT

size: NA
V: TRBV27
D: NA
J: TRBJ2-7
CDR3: CASSQAVTYEQYF
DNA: TGTGCCAGCAGTCAGGCGGTGACCTACGAGCAGTACTTC

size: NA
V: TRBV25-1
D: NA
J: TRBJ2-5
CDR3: CASRHSPGGEETQYF
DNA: TGTGCCAGCCGCCACTCCCCCGGGGGTGAAGAGACCCAGTACTTC

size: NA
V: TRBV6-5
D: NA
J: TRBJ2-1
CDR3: CASRNPPGNEQFF
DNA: TGTGCCAGCAGAAACCCCCCCGGGAATGAGCAGTTCTTC

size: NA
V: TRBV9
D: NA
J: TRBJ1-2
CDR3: CASSSSGGGYGYTF
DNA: TGTGCCAGCAGCTCCTCGGGGGGCGGCTATGGCTACACCTTC

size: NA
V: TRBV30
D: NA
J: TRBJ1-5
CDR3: CAWSSQGRSSNQPQHF
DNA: TGTGCCTGGAGTTCACAGGGACGGTCTAGCAATCAGCCCCAGCATTTT

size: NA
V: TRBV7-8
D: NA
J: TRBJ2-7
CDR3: CASSPPRRDEQYF
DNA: TGTGCCAGCAGCCCTCCTAGGCGGGACGAGCAGTACTTC

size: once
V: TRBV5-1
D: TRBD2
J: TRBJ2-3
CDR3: CASTEIAGVGLDTQYF
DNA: TGCGCCAGCACCGAGATAGCGGGAGTGGGTCTAGATACGCAGTATTTT

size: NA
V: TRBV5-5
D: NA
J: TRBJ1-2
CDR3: CASSPAGTINYGYTF
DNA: TGTGCCAGCAGCCCGGCCGGGACAATAAACTATGGCTACACCTTC

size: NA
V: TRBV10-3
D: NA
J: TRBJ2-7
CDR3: CAISVGQGPYEQYF
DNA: TGTGCCATCAGTGTTGGGCAGGGCCCCTACGAGCAGTACTTC

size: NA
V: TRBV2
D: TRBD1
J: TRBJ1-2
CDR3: CASSRDRGRGGYTF
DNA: TGTGCCAGCTCCCGGGACAGGGGGCGCGGTGGCTACACCTTC

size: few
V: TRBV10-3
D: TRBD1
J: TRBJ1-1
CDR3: CAISLTGANTEAFF
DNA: TGTGCCATCAGTCTGACAGGGGCGAACACTGAAGCTTTCTTT

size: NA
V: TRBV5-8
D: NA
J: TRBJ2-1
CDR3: CASSRGQVGTYNEQFF
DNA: TGTGCCAGCAGTCGGGGCCAGGTTGGGACCTACAATGAGCAGTTCTTC

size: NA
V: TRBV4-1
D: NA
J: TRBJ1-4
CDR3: CASSRLRTLNEKLFF
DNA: TGCGCCAGCAGCCGCCTTAGGACACTTAATGAAAAACTGTTTTTT

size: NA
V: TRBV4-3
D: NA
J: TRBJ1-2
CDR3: CASSQDRGGPWSTF
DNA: TGCGCCAGCAGCCAAGATCGAGGGGGGCCCTGGTCCACCTTC

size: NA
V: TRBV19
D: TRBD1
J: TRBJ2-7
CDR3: CASSRDRTYEQYF
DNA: TGTGCCAGTAGTAGGGACAGGACCTACGAGCAGTACTTC

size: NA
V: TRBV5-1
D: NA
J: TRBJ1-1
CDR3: CASSAGQPNTEAFF
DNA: TGCGCCAGCAGCGCTGGACAACCGAACACTGAAGCTTTCTTT

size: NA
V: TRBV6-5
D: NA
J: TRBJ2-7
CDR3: CATRETGSYEQYF
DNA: TGTGCCACCCGGGAAACAGGGTCCTACGAGCAGTACTTC

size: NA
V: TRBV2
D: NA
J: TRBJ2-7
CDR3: CASSPGIYEQYF
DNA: TGTGCCAGCAGTCCCGGGATCTACGAGCAGTACTTC

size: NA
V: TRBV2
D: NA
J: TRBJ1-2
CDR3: CASAYSPPSGYTF
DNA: TGTGCCAGCGCGTACAGCCCACCCAGTGGCTACACCTTC

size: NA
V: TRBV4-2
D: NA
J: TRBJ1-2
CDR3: CASSREGRNYGYTF
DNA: TGTGCCAGCAGTCGGGAGGGAAGGAACTATGGCTACACCTTC

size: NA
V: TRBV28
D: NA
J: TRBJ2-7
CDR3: CASSTFKGIYEQYF
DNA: TGTGCCAGCAGCACCTTTAAGGGTATTTACGAGCAGTACTTC

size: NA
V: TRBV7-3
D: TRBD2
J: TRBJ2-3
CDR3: CASSFSPSGTDTQYF
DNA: TGTGCCAGCAGCTTTAGCCCTAGCGGGACAGATACGCAGTATTTT

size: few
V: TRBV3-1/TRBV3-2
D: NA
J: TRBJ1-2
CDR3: CASSQDYDPGRHPNYGYTF
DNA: TGTGCCAGCAGCCAAGATTACGATCCGGGGCGGCATCCTAACTATGGCTACACCTTC

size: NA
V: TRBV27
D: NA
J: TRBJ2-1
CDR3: CASRGWGESGYNEQFF
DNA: TGTGCCAGCAGAGGTTGGGGGGAGTCAGGGTACAATGAGCAGTTCTTC

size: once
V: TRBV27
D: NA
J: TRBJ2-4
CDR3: CASSFGLLGGIQYF
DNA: TGTGCCAGCAGTTTTGGGCTGTTAGGGGGCATTCAGTACTTC

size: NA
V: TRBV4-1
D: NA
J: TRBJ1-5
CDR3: CASSQDEQLNQPQHF
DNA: TGCGCCAGCAGCCAAGATGAACAGCTCAATCAGCCCCAGCATTTT

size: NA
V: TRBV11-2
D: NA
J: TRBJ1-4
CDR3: CASRPEWGAGEKLFF
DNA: TGTGCCAGCAGACCTGAGTGGGGGGCAGGAGAAAAACTGTTTTTT

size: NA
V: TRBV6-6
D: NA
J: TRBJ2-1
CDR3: CASSRARLQLSNEQFF
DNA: TGTGCCAGCAGCCGAGCTAGGCTACAGCTCAGCAATGAGCAGTTCTTC

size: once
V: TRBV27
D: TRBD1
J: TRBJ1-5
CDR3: CASSRTGADQPQHF
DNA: TGTGCCAGCAGTCGGACAGGGGCGGATCAGCCCCAGCATTTT

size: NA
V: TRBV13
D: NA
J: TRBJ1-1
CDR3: CASSSRVLRGGVRNTEAFF
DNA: TGTGCCAGCAGCTCGCGAGTACTCCGCGGTGGGGTCCGGAACACTGAAGCTTTCTTT

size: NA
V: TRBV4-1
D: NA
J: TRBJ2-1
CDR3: CASSQDGQGLSYNEQFF
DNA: TGCGCCAGCAGCCAAGATGGGCAGGGGCTATCCTACAATGAGCAGTTCTTC

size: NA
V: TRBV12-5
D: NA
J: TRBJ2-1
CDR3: CASGLVRVPPLGAEQFF
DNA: TGTGCTAGTGGTTTGGTCAGGGTTCCCCCGTTAGGGGCTGAGCAGTTCTTC

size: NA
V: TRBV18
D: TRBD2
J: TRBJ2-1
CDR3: CASSPSGNHNEQFF
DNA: TGTGCCAGCTCACCTAGCGGGAACCACAATGAGCAGTTCTTC

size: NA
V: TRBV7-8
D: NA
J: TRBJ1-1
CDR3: CASSLVQMNTEAFF
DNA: TGTGCCAGCAGCTTAGTACAGATGAACACTGAAGCTTTCTTT

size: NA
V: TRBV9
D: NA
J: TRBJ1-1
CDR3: CASSAVGTPFTEAFF
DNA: TGTGCCAGCAGCGCCGTTGGGACGCCATTCACTGAAGCTTTCTTT

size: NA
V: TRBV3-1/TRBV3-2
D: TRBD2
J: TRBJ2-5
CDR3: CASSQEERGGALETQYF
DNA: TGTGCCAGCAGCCAAGAGGAACGCGGGGGGGCCTTGGAGACCCAGTACTTC

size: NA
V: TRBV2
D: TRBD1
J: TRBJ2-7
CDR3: CASTPGTATSYEQYF
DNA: TGTGCCAGCACCCCCGGGACAGCGACTTCCTACGAGCAGTACTTC

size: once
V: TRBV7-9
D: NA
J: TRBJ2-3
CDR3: CASSPHVRDTQYF
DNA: TGTGCCAGCAGCCCACACGTTCGAGATACGCAGTATTTT

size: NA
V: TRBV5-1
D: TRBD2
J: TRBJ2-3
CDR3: CASGASSGGLSTDTQYF
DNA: TGCGCCAGCGGGGCCTCTAGCGGGGGACTCTCCACAGATACGCAGTATTTT

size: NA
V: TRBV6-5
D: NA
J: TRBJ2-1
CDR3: CASSYPGGNEQFF
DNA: TGTGCCAGCAGTTACCCTGGGGGGAATGAGCAGTTCTTC

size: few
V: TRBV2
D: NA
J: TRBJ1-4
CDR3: CASSDSTSNEKLFF
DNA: TGTGCCAGCAGTGATTCTACGTCTAATGAAAAACTGTTTTTT

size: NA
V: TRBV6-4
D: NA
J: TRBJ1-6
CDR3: CASSLRVNSPLHF
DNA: TGTGCCAGCAGTCTTCGGGTCAATTCACCCCTCCACTTT

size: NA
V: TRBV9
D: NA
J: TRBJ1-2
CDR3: CASSPTTGNF
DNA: TGTGCCAGCAGCCCCACGACAGGAAACTTC

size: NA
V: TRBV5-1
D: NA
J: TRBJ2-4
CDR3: CASSLGANRAKNIQYF
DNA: TGCGCCAGCAGCTTGGGGGCCAACCGGGCCAAAAACATTCAGTACTTC

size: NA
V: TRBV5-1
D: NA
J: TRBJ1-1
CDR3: CASSFQGGEDTEAFF
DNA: TGCGCCAGCAGCTTCCAGGGCGGTGAGGACACTGAAGCTTTCTTT

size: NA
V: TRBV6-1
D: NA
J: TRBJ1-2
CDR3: CASSEGFPSPYGYTF
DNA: TGTGCCAGCAGTGAAGGGTTCCCGTCCCCCTATGGCTACACCTTC

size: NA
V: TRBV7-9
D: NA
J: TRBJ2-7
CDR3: CASSLAGLGQYF
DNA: TGTGCCAGCAGCTTAGCGGGTCTAGGGCAGTACTTC

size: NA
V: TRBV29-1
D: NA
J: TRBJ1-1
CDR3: CSVCVVQGSEAFF
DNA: TGCAGCGTTTGTGTAGTTCAGGGCTCTGAAGCTTTCTTT

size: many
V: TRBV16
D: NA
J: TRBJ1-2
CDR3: CASSPYLGSPNYGYTF
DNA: TGTGCCAGCAGCCCCTATTTGGGGAGTCCTAACTATGGCTACACCTTC

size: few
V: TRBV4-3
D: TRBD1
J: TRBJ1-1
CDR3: CASSQGFGDRAAEAFF
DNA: TGCGCCAGCAGCCAAGGATTTGGGGACAGGGCCGCCGAAGCTTTCTTT

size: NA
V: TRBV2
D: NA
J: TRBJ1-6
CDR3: CASSPSGDKNSPLHF
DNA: TGTGCCAGCAGCCCTTCGGGGGATAAGAATTCACCCCTCCACTTT

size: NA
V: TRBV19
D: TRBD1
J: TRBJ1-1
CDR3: CASNNLLTGGAAEAFF
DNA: TGTGCCAGCAACAATCTTCTTACAGGGGGCGCAGCTGAAGCTTTCTTT